Sequencing of this T cell receptor (beta chain) was carried out in a study of blood T cell repertoires in COVID-19. Profiling relied on immunoSEQ multiplex PCR, and the TCRdb table lists in-frame clones only, not all of them. The table shows about 61,000 clones, with around 77% occurring only once. This CDR3 contains 15 residues. Losses at the gene ends were 6 bases for V and 7 bases for J; bases not matched to a gene: 7. Per germline, CDR1 LNHDA and CDR2 SQIVND (reference sequence). Sequences were obtained from peripheral blood. This sequence originates from a man older than 75 with active or convalescent COVID-19. V is TRBV19 and J is TRBJ2-1; TRBD2 aligns across 12 bases. CDR3 nucleotide sequence: TGTGCCAGTAGACTAGCGGGAGGTTTGACTAATGAGCAGTTCTTC. Its protein is CASRLAGGLTNEQFF.